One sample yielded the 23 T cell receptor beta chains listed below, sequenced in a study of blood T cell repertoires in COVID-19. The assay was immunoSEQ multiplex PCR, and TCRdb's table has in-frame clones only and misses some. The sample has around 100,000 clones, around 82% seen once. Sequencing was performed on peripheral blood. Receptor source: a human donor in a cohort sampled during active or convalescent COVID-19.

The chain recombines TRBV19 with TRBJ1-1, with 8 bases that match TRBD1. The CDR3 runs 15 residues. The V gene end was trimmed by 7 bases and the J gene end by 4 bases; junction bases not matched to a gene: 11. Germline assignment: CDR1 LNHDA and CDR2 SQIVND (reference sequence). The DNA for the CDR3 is TGTGCCAGTAAAGGCAGGGGGCGACTAGGCACTGAAGCTTTCTTT. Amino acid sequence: CASKGRGRLGTEAFF.

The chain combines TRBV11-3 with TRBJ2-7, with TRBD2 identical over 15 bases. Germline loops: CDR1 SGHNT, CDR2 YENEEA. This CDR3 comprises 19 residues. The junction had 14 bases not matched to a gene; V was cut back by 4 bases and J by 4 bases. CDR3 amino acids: CASSSGLAGGRLRNYEQYF. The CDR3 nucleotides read TGTGCCAGCAGCTCCGGACTAGCGGGGGGGCGGCTACGTAATTACGAGCAGTACTTC.

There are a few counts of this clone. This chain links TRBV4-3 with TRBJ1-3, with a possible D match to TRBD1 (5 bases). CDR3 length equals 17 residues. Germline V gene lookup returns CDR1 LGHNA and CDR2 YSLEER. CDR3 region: CPTPPRWGGRPGNTIYF. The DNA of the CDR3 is TGCCCCACCCCCCCCCGGTGGGGGGGACGTCCTGGAAACACCATATATTTT.

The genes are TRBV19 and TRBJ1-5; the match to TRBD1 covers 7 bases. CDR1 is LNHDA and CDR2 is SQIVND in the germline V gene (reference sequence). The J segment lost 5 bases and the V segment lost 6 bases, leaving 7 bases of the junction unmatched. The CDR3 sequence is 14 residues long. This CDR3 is CASSRTGGHQPQHF. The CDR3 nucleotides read TGTGCCAGTAGCCGGACAGGTGGGCATCAGCCCCAGCATTTT.

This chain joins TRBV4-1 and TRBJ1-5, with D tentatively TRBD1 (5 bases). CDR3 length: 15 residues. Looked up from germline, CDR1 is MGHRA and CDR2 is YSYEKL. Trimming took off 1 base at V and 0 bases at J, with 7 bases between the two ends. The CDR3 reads CASSQVGLSNQPQHF. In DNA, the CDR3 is TGCGCCAGCAGCCAAGTGGGGCTTAGCAATCAGCCCCAGCATTTT.

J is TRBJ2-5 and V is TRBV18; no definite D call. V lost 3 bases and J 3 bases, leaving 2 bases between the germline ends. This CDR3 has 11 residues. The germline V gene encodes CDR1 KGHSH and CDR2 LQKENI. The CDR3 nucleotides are TGTGCCAGCTCACCTAAAGAGACCCAGTACTTC. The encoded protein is CASSPKETQYF.

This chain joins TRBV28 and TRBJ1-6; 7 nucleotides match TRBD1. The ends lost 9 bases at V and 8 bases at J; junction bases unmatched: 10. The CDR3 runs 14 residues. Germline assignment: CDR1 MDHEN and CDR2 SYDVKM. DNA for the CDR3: TGTGCCAGTAGACAGGGAAGGGCAGATTCACCCCTCCACTTT. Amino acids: CASRQGRADSPLHF.

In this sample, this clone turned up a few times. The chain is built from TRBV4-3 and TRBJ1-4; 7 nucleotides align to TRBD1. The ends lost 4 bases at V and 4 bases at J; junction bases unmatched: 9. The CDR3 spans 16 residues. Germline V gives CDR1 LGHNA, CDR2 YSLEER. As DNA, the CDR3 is TGCGCCAGCAGCCCAGGTCAGGGACAGAATAATGAAAAACTGTTTTTT. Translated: CASSPGQGQNNEKLFF.

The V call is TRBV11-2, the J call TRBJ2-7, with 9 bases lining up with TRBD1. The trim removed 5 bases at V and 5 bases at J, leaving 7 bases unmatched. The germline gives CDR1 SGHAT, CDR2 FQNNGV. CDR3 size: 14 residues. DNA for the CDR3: TGTGCCAGCAGCCGTACAGGGGGCCGCAACGAGCAGTACTTC. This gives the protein CASSRTGGRNEQYF.

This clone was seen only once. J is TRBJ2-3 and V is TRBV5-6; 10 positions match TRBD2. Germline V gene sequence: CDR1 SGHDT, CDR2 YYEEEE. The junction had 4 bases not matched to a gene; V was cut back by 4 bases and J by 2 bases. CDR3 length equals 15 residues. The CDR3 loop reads CASSGLAVNTDTQYF. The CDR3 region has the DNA TGTGCCAGCAGCGGACTAGCGGTGAACACAGATACGCAGTATTTT.

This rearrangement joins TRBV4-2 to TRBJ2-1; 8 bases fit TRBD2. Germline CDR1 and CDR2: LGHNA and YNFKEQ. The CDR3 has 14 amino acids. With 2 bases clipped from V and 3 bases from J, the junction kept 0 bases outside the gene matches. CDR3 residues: CASSQRGGYNEQFF. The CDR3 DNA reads TGTGCCAGCAGCCAACGGGGGGGCTACAATGAGCAGTTCTTC.

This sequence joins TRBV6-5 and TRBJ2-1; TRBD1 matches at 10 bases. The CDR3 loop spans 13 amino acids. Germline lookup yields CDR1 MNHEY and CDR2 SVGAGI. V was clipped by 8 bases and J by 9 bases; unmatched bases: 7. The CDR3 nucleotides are TGTGCCAGCTCGGACAGGGGGGTGGGTGAGCAGTTCTTC. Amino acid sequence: CASSDRGVGEQFF.

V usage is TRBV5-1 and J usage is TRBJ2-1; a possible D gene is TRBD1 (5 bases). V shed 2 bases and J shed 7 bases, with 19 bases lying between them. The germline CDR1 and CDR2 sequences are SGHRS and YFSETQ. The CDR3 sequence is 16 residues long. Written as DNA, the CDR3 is TGCGCCAGCAGCTTCCCCCCTGGGGCTTCAGGGAATGAGCAGTTCTTC. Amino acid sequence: CASSFPPGASGNEQFF.

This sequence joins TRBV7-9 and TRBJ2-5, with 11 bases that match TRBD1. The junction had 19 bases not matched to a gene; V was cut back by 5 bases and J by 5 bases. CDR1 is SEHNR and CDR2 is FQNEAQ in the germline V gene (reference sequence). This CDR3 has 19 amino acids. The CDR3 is CASSPSGPEGTGGLETQYF. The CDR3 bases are TGTGCCAGCAGCCCGTCGGGTCCCGAGGGGACAGGGGGTTTGGAGACCCAGTACTTC.

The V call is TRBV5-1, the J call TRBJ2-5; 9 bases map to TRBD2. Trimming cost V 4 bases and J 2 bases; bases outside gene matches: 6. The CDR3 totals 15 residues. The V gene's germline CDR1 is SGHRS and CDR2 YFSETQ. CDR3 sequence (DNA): TGCGCCAGCAGCCGGGCTAGCGGGGTACAAGAGACCCAGTACTTC. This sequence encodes CASSRASGVQETQYF.

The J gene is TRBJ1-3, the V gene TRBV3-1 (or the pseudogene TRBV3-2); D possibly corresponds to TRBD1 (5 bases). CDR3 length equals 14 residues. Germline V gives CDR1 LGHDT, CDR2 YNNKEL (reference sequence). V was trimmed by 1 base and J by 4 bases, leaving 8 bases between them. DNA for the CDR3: TGTGCCAGCAGCCAAGGGGGCCGAGGAAACACCATATATTTT. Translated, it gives CASSQGGRGNTIYF.

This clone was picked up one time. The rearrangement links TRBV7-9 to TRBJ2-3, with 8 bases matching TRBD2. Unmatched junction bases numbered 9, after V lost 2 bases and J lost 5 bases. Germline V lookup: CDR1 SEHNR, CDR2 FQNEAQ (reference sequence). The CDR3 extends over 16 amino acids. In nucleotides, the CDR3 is TGTGCCAGCAGCTTAAGGGGCCAGCGGGGGAAAGATACGCAGTATTTT. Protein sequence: CASSLRGQRGKDTQYF.

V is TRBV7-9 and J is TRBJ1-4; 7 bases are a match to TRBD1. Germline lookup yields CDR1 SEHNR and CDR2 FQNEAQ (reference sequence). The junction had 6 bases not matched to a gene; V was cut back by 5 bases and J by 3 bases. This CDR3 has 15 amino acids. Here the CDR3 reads CASSMTGRANEKLFF. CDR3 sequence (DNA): TGTGCCAGCAGCATGACAGGGCGGGCTAATGAAAAACTGTTTTTT.

The CDR3 DNA sequence: TGTGCCAGCAGGCGGACAGGGTCTTTTGGCTACACCTTC. Protein product: CASRRTGSFGYTF. The chain joins TRBV12-3 or TRBV12-4 to TRBJ1-2; 8 nucleotides line up with TRBD1. This CDR3 is 13 amino acids long. V dropped 6 bases and J dropped 7; count of bases not matched to a gene: 7.

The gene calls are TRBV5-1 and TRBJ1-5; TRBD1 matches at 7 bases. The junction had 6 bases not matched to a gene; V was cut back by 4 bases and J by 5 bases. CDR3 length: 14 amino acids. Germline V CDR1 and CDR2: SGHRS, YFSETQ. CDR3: CASSPRQGDQPQHF. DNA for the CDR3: TGCGCCAGCAGCCCTAGACAGGGAGATCAGCCCCAGCATTTT.

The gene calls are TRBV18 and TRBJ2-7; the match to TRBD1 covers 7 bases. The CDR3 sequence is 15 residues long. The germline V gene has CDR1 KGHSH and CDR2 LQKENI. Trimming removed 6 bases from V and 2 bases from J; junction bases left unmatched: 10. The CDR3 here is CASSDNSGGAYEQYF. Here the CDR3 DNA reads TGTGCCAGCTCCGACAACTCAGGGGGTGCCTACGAGCAGTACTTC.

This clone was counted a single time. The DNA for the CDR3 is TGTGCTAGTGGTTTGGGCCTAGCGGGGGTAGAGACCCAGTACTTC. It translates to CASGLGLAGVETQYF. V is TRBV12-5 and J is TRBJ2-5; 10 bases agree with TRBD2. The CDR3 covers 15 residues. Trimming at V came to 1 base and at J to 4 bases, leaving 3 bases not matched to a gene. CDR1 and CDR2 from the germline V gene are LGHNT and FRNRAP.

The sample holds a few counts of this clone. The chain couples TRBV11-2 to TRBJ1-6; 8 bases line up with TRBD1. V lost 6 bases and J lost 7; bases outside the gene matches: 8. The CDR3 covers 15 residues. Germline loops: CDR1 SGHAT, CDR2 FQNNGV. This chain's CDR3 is CASSPPGGRNSPLHF. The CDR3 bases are TGTGCCAGCAGTCCTCCAGGGGGCAGGAATTCACCCCTCCACTTT.